The text below deals with one T cell receptor beta chain. Trimming shortened V by 6 bases and J by 3 bases, and 12 bases separated the two germline ends. This CDR3 is 13 amino acids long. The data stem from a study of blood T cell repertoires in COVID-19. Overall study: Some COVID-19 samples were acute and others convalescent; all came from the United States, Italy and Spain. Sources were T cells, B-cell-depleted T cells, or PBMCs; the material itself was cDNA or gDNA.

As originally analysed: Amplification from reference gene primers served as the basis for estimated nucleated cell counts. Repertoires were generated with immunoSEQ multiplex PCR, while TCRdb's copy carries only in-frame clones and drops some. Clonal size and the V and J genes are those of that table, whereas D and trimming came from the DNA. This sample has tens of thousands of clones; roughly 80% occur once, and the top ten carry 15% to 20%. The sequencing sample was made of peripheral blood. The TCR comes from a woman aged 80 or over with active or convalescent COVID-19. The rearrangement joins TRBV12-3 or TRBV12-4 to TRBJ2-7; perhaps TRBD2 as D (5 bases). The CDR3 is CASSPSGDYEQYF. CDR3 nucleotide sequence: TGTGCCAGCAGCCCAAGCGGAGACTACGAGCAGTACTTC.